The 8 T cell receptor beta chains below all came from one sample that was sequenced in a study of CD8 T cells in Susac syndrome. Random hexamers were used to reverse transcribe an amount of roughly 0.45 to 1 ug RNA. TCRdb re-called the immunoSEQ multiplex PCR reads with MiXCR, one entry per CDR3 protein. The sample has fewer than 200,000 distinct CDR3 sequences; about 93% are singletons. The specimen sequenced was CD4+ T cells from PBMCs. These receptors came from a human donor in good health.

V is TRBV7-9 and J is TRBJ1-2; D unclear. This CDR3 has 15 residues. Trimming cost V 2 bases and J 0 bases, with 10 bases left between them. In germline, CDR1 is SEHNR, CDR2 FQNEAQ (reference sequence). The CDR3 loop is CASSLYGMTNYGYTF. CDR3 coding DNA: TGTGCCAGCAGCTTATATGGGATGACTAACTATGGCTACACCTTC.

This chain uses TRBV4-3 with TRBJ1-2; D unclear. CDR3 length: 14 residues. With 5 bases removed from V and 6 bases from J, the gap between germline ends came to 16 bases. Germline V gene sequence: CDR1 LGHNA, CDR2 YSLEER. The CDR3 DNA is TGCGCCAGCAGCTACCTGGGGAGGGATAATGGCTACACCTTC. Translating gives CASSYLGRDNGYTF.

The rearrangement links TRBV12-3 or TRBV12-4 to TRBJ1-5; D not certain. Deletions cut 4 bases from V and 2 bases from J, with 9 bases between. This CDR3 is built from 14 residues. CDR3 coding DNA: TGTGCCAGCAGTTCAGGCGCGGGCAATCAGCCCCAGCATTTT. Its translation is CASSSGAGNQPQHF.

CDR3 sequence: CASAQGNSPLHF. The CDR3 bases are TGTGCCAGCGCACAGGGGAATTCACCCCTCCACTTT. The chain combines TRBV6-5 with TRBJ1-6; TRBD1 matches at 7 bases. The CDR3 has 12 residues. The V gene's germline CDR1 is MNHEY and CDR2 SVGAGI. After removal of 8 bases from V and 7 bases from J, the junction contained 2 bases not matched to a gene.

This sequence joins TRBV6-2 or TRBV6-3 and TRBJ2-5; D is possibly TRBD2 (6 bases). The CDR3 sequence is 11 residues long. Germline V gene data show CDR1 as MNHEY and CDR2 as SVGEGT. V was pared by 7 bases and J by 6 bases, with 9 bases between. The CDR3 DNA reads TGTGCCAGCAAGGAGGGTCAGACCCAGTACTTC. Translated, it gives CASKEGQTQYF.

The rearrangement uses TRBV9 and TRBJ2-2; D not certain. Trimming took off 5 bases at V and 3 bases at J, with 11 bases between the two ends. The CDR3 extends over 14 amino acids. CDR1 and CDR2 from the germline V gene are SGDLS and YYNGEE. CDR3 nucleotide sequence: TGTGCCAGCAGATTCCTAGACGACACCGGGGAGCTGTTTTTT. This sequence encodes CASRFLDDTGELFF.

The chain is built from TRBV12-3 or TRBV12-4 and TRBJ1-2; no firm D call. The CDR3 is made up of 13 amino acids. V dropped 3 bases and J dropped 6 bases, with 11 bases sitting between them. The CDR3 nucleotides read TGTGCCAGCAGTTTCGCAGCAGAGCATGGCTACACCTTC. It codes for CASSFAAEHGYTF.

In its sample, this clonotype was seen a few times. The chain couples TRBV3-1 to TRBJ2-1, with 7 positions matching TRBD2. J gave up 2 bases and V 0 bases, and 1 base lay outside the gene matches. The CDR3 consists of 15 residues. The germline V gene has CDR1 LGHDT and CDR2 YNNKEL (reference sequence). The CDR3 DNA sequence: TGTGCCAGCAGCCAAGAGGGGGGGGCCTACAATGAGCAGTTCTTC. Its translation: CASSQEGGAYNEQFF.